Below, 20 T cell receptor beta chains from the same sample are listed, as sequenced in a study of CD8 T cells in Susac syndrome. Reverse transcription of roughly 0.45 to 1 ug RNA used random hexamers. TCRdb redid the calling of the immunoSEQ multiplex PCR reads with MiXCR, one entry per CDR3 protein. The sample carries about 180,000 distinct CDR3 sequences, 90% to 97% recorded once. Material for sequencing was CD4+ T cells from PBMCs. The origin of the receptors is a human donor with multiple sclerosis.

The chain couples TRBV20-1 to TRBJ1-4; 8 nucleotides align to TRBD1. Germline CDR1 is DFQATT and CDR2 is SNEGSKA (reference sequence). This CDR3 is built from 13 residues. V lost 6 bases and J lost 3; bases outside the gene matches: 3. This chain's CDR3 is CSAETGANEKLFF. The CDR3 nucleotides read TGCAGTGCCGAGACAGGGGCTAATGAAAAACTGTTTTTT.

CDR3 sequence: CSVRENQETQYF. DNA of the CDR3: TGCAGCGTGCGGGAGAACCAAGAGACCCAGTACTTC. The genes are TRBV29-1 and TRBJ2-5; 7 nucleotides align to TRBD2. The V and J ends lost 6 bases and 0 bases, in that order; junction bases with no gene match: 1. The CDR3 sequence is 12 residues long. Germline loops: CDR1 SQVTM, CDR2 ANQGSEA.

The chain joins TRBV23-1 to TRBJ2-7, with D possibly being TRBD2 (6 bases). TRBV23-1 is an ORF, with its function uncertain. The CDR3 is 17 residues long. Trimming cost V 4 bases and J 2 bases, with 21 bases left between them. The CDR3 is CASSPLFWGVTTYEQYF. The CDR3 DNA reads as TGCGCCAGCAGTCCACTTTTTTGGGGGGTAACCACCTACGAGCAGTACTTC.

This rearrangement joins TRBV7-8 to TRBJ2-3, with TRBD2 identical over 10 bases. V trimming: 5 bases; J trimming: 3 bases; junction bases outside the gene matches: 8. CDR1 and CDR2 (germline): SGHVS, FQNEAQ. CDR3 length: 16 amino acids. The CDR3: CASSPRAGGQTDTQYF. CDR3 bases: TGTGCCAGCAGCCCCAGAGCGGGGGGGCAAACAGATACGCAGTATTTT.

To note about this clonotype: The junction and the germline gene differ at one end; a read error may be behind it. V is TRBV28 and J is TRBJ2-1; D is tentatively TRBD1 or TRBD2 (5 bases each). This CDR3 contains 12 residues. Germline V CDR1 and CDR2: MDHEN, SYDVKM. The CDR3 bases are TGTGCCAGCAGTATTACCGGGACCGCCGAATCGTTC. It codes for CASSITGTAESF. The variable domain in full, with the rest retrieved from reference TRBV28 and TRBJ2-1, is DVKVTQSSRYLVKRTGEKVFLECVQDMDHENMFWYRQDPGLGLRLIYFSYDVKMKEKGDIPEGYSVSREKKERFSLILESASTNQTSMYLCASSITGTAESFGPGTRLTVL.

V and J are TRBV15 and TRBJ2-3, with 9 bases fitting TRBD1. V trimming: 9 bases; J trimming: 3 bases; junction bases outside the gene matches: 7. CDR3 length: 14 amino acids. Germline lookup yields CDR1 LNHNV and CDR2 YYDKDF (reference sequence). The CDR3 sequence: CATRGTGSTDTQYF. The CDR3 region has the DNA TGTGCCACGCGTGGGACAGGGAGTACAGATACGCAGTATTTT.

This rearrangement joins TRBV20-1 to TRBJ1-1, with D possibly TRBD1 on 5 matching bases. Trimming stripped 2 bases from V and 3 bases from J, with 13 bases between. The CDR3 length is 14 residues. CDR1 is DFQATT, CDR2 SNEGSKA, per germline (reference sequence). The CDR3 protein is CSARQGGVYTEAFF. The CDR3 DNA reads as TGCAGTGCTAGACAGGGTGGAGTGTACACTGAAGCTTTCTTT.

The chain combines TRBV3-1 with TRBJ2-4; TRBD1 matches at 9 bases. Germline V gene lookup returns CDR1 LGHDT and CDR2 YNNKEL (reference sequence). CDR3 length equals 14 residues. J lost 8 bases, V lost 4 bases, and 6 bases had no gene match. The CDR3 DNA reads TGTGCCAGCAGCCTCGGACAGGGGTTGGACATTCAGTACTTC. This codes for CASSLGQGLDIQYF. Full variable domain (rest looked up from reference TRBV3-1 and TRBJ2-4): DTAVSQTPKYLVTQMGNDKSIKCEQNLGHDTMYWYKQDSKKFLKIMFSYNNKELIINETVPNRFSPKSPDKAHLNLHINSLELGDSAVYFCASSLGQGLDIQYFGAGTRLSVL.

This chain uses TRBV12-3 or TRBV12-4 with TRBJ2-3, with unresolved D. CDR3 length: 13 residues. Trimming removed 5 bases at V and 4 bases at J, with 10 bases between. CDR3 sequence (DNA): TGTGCCAGCAGTCCCCCCGGCCCAGATACGCAGTATTTT. It translates to CASSPPGPDTQYF.

The rearrangement uses TRBV6-1 and TRBJ1-2, with D possibly being TRBD1 (6 bases). The CDR3 extends over 14 amino acids. Deletions cut 0 bases from V and 2 bases from J, with 7 bases between. Germline V gene lookup returns CDR1 MNHNS and CDR2 SASEGT. The CDR3 DNA is TGTGCCAGCAGTGAAGCCGGGACAAACTATGGCTACACCTTC. Amino acid sequence: CASSEAGTNYGYTF.

The chain carries TRBV3-1 and TRBJ2-7; perhaps TRBD1 as D (6 bases). Trimming took 3 bases from V and 6 from J, leaving 12 bases between them. Germline CDR1 is LGHDT and CDR2 is YNNKEL (reference sequence). This CDR3 region has 13 residues. The CDR3: CASSQYRVGEQYF. For the CDR3, the DNA is TGTGCCAGCAGCCAGTACAGGGTTGGCGAGCAGTACTTC.

The V call is TRBV6-5, the J call TRBJ2-7, with D unresolved. Looked up from germline, CDR1 is MNHEY and CDR2 is SVGAGI. This CDR3 contains 13 residues. The V and J ends lost 5 bases and 2 bases respectively, with 10 bases between them. The CDR3 loop reads CASSRGGTYEQYF. Written as DNA, the CDR3 is TGTGCCAGCAGTCGCGGCGGCACCTACGAGCAGTACTTC.

The CDR3, as DNA: TGTGCCAGCACCGGACTAGCGGGGTTTTGGTACAATGAGCAGTTCTTC. Its protein is CASTGLAGFWYNEQFF. The gene calls are TRBV5-6 and TRBJ2-1; 12 nucleotides line up with TRBD2. The CDR3 extends over 16 amino acids. V was pared by 6 bases and J by 4 bases, with 8 bases of the junction left unmatched. Germline V gene data show CDR1 as SGHDT and CDR2 as YYEEEE.

J is TRBJ2-1 and V is TRBV30; D is undetermined. Germline V gene lookup returns CDR1 GTSNPN and CDR2 SVGIG (reference sequence). The V gene lost 2 bases and the J gene lost 8 bases, with 16 bases spanning the gap. The CDR3 extends over 14 amino acids. The CDR3 DNA reads as TGTGCCTGGAGTTTGGTTGGTCGGCTCCATGAGCAGTTCTTC. Its protein is CAWSLVGRLHEQFF.

J is TRBJ2-1 and V is TRBV12-5; TRBD1 agrees at 9 bases. The CDR3 totals 15 residues. V was clipped by 1 base and J by 4 bases; unmatched bases: 2. Germline loops: CDR1 LGHNT, CDR2 FRNRAP. The CDR3: CASGLGTGVYNEQFF. DNA of the CDR3: TGTGCTAGTGGTTTGGGGACAGGGGTTTACAATGAGCAGTTCTTC.

The rearrangement uses TRBV28 and TRBJ2-5; TRBD1 is a possible D gene (5 bases). The V and J ends lost 1 base and 4 bases respectively, with 13 bases between them. This CDR3 contains 15 residues. Germline CDR1 and CDR2: MDHEN and SYDVKM. CDR3 sequence: CASSLFRRASETQYF. The CDR3 DNA reads TGTGCCAGCAGTTTATTCCGCAGGGCCTCAGAGACCCAGTACTTC.

The rearrangement uses TRBV12-3 or TRBV12-4 and TRBJ2-1, with D maybe TRBD2 (5 bases). The CDR3 extends over 15 amino acids. Trimming stripped 6 bases from V and 4 bases from J, with 16 bases between. The CDR3 loop is CASRLSTGGYNEQFF. CDR3 nucleotide sequence: TGTGCCAGCAGGCTCTCAACGGGCGGGTACAATGAGCAGTTCTTC.

The V gene is TRBV30, the J gene TRBJ1-6, with D unresolved. The CDR3 runs to 15 residues. From germline, CDR1 is GTSNPN and CDR2 SVGIG (reference sequence). The V and J ends lost 3 bases and 0 bases respectively, with 9 bases between them. The CDR3 region has the DNA TGTGCCTGGAGCCTTATGAGCTCCTATAATTCACCCCTCCACTTT. It encodes CAWSLMSSYNSPLHF.

CDR3 in DNA: TGTGCCAGCAGCTCCCCGTGGGGACAGGGGACAGATACGCAGTATTTT. As protein: CASSSPWGQGTDTQYF. J is TRBJ2-3 and V is TRBV7-9; 10 bases fit TRBD1. This CDR3 is built from 16 residues. J gave up 3 bases and V 4 bases, and 7 bases lay outside the gene matches. The germline V gene has CDR1 SEHNR and CDR2 FQNEAQ (reference sequence).

A single count supports this clonotype. The rearrangement uses TRBV20-1 and TRBJ2-1; D is unclear. Per the germline V gene, CDR1 is DFQATT and CDR2 is SNEGSKA (reference sequence). The CDR3 contains 16 residues. V lost 0 bases, J lost 0 bases, and 12 bases lay in between. CDR3 amino acids: CSARDLTVISYNEQFF. DNA for the CDR3: TGCAGTGCTAGAGATCTCACAGTAATCTCCTACAATGAGCAGTTCTTC.